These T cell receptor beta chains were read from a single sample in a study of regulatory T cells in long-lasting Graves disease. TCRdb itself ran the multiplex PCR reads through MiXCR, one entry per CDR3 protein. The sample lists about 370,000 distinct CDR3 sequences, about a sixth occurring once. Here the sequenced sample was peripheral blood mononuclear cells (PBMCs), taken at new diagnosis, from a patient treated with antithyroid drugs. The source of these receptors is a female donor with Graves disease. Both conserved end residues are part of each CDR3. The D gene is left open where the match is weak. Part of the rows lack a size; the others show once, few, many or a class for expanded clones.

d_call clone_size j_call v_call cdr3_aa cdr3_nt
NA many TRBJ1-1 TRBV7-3 CASRRDMNTEAFF TGTGCCAGTAGACGGGACATGAACACTGAAGCTTTCTTT
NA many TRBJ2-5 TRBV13 CASSFSTVLKGETQYF TGTGCCAGCAGCTTTTCGACAGTCCTAAAGGGAGAGACCCAGTACTTC
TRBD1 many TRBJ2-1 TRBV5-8 CASSPINPPGQNYNEQFF TGTGCCAGCAGCCCTATAAACCCCCCGGGACAGAATTACAATGAGCAGTTCTTC
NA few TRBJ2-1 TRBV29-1 CSVETDSGEQFF TGCAGCGTTGAAACCGACTCGGGGGAGCAGTTCTTC
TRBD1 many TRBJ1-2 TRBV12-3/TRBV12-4 CASSGRDRGVSGYTF TGTGCCAGCAGTGGCCGGGACAGGGGTGTCTCTGGCTACACCTTC
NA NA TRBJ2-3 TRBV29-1 CSATKSSTDTQYF TGCAGCGCCACTAAATCTAGCACAGATACGCAGTATTTT
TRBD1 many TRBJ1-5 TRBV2 CASNGWDRNQPQHF TGTGCCAGCAACGGATGGGACAGAAATCAGCCCCAGCATTTT
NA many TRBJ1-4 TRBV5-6 CASSPGATVATNEKLFF TGTGCCAGCAGTCCCGGGGCGACGGTTGCAACTAATGAAAAACTGTTTTTT
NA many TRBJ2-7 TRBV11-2 CASSLTNGQSEQYF TGTGCCAGCAGCTTAACTAATGGGCAGTCCGAGCAGTACTTC
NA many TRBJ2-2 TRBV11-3 CASSLVPGELFF TGTGCCAGCAGCTTAGTTCCCGGGGAGCTGTTTTTT
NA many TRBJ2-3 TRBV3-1 CASSQLGEDTQYF TGTGCCAGCAGCCAATTAGGGGAAGATACGCAGTATTTT
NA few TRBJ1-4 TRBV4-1 CASSPLIGEKLFF TGCGCCAGCAGCCCCCTAATAGGGGAAAAACTGTTTTTT
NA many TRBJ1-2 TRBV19 CASSIDPGTPYGYTF TGTGCCAGTAGTATAGATCCTGGGACACCCTATGGCTACACCTTC
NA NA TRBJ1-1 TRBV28 CASRGGSLSEAFF TGTGCCAGCAGGGGGGGGTCCCTGTCTGAAGCTTTCTTT
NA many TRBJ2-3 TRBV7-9 CASSRISRGLRRYF TGTGCCAGCAGCCGAATATCGAGGGGACTTAGGCGGTATTTT
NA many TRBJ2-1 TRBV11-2 CASSLVRGIDEQFF TGTGCCAGCAGCTTAGTTAGGGGGATCGATGAGCAGTTCTTC
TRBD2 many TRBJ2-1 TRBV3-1 CASSRRGIIHEQFF TGTGCCAGCAGCAGGCGGGGGATCATACATGAGCAGTTCTTC
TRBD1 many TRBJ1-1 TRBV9 CASSVGDSGQRMNTEAFF TGTGCCAGCAGCGTAGGAGACTCGGGACAGCGCATGAACACTGAAGCTTTCTTT
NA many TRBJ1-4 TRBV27 CASQRGRETTSNEKLFF TGTGCCAGCCAAAGGGGGAGGGAGACAACCTCTAATGAAAAACTGTTTTTT
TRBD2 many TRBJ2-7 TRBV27 CATRREGSYEQYF TGTGCCACCCGGAGGGAGGGCTCCTACGAGCAGTACTTC
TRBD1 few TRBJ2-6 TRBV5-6 CASSLETGGTGANVLTF TGTGCCAGCAGCTTGGAAACAGGGGGGACTGGGGCCAACGTCCTGACTTTC
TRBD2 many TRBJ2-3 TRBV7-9 CASSHRLAGPTDTQYF TGTGCCAGCAGCCACCGACTAGCGGGACCTACAGATACGCAGTATTTT
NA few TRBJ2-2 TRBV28 CASSLSWASAPSSVPGELVF TGTGCCAGCAGTTTAAGTTGGGCTTCCGCTCCTTCTAGCGTTCCCGGGGAGCTGGTTTTT
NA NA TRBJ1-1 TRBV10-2 CASSEQSNTEAFF TGCGCCAGCAGTGAGCAGAGTAACACTGAAGCTTTCTTT
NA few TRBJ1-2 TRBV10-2 CASTRERGYGYTF TGCGCCAGCACCAGAGAGAGGGGATATGGCTACACCTTC
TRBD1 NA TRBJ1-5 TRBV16 CASRQGLQPQHF TGTGCCAGCAGACAGGGGTTACAGCCCCAGCATTTT
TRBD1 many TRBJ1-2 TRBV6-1 CASSPTTGQGFYGYTF TGTGCCAGCAGTCCCACTACGGGACAGGGGTTCTATGGCTACACCTTC
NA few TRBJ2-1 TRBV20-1 CSARGHFLQYNEQFF TGCAGTGCTAGAGGACATTTCCTACAGTACAATGAGCAGTTCTTC
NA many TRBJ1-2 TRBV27 CASSPGWFYGYTF TGTGCCAGCAGCCCAGGGTGGTTCTATGGCTACACCTTC
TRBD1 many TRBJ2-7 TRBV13 CASSVDRGDPYEQYF TGTGCCAGCAGCGTCGACAGGGGGGACCCCTACGAGCAGTACTTC
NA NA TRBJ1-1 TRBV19 CASSIVGQQNTEAFF TGTGCCAGTAGTATAGTAGGGCAACAGAACACTGAAGCTTTCTTT
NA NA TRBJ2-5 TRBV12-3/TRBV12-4 CASSLESGGETQYF TGTGCCAGCAGTTTAGAGTCTGGGGGGGAGACCCAGTACTTC
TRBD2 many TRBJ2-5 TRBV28 CASSTRLAGYLQETQYF TGTGCCAGCAGTACCCGACTAGCGGGCTACCTCCAAGAGACCCAGTACTTC
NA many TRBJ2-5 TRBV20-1 CSARDAHPWEETQYF TGCAGTGCTAGAGACGCGCACCCTTGGGAAGAGACCCAGTACTTC
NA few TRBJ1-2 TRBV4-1 CASSQDRLLNYGYTF TGCGCCAGCAGCCAAGACAGGCTCCTTAACTATGGCTACACCTTC
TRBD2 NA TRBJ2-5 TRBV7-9 CASSPGLAGAQETQYF TGTGCCAGCAGCCCGGGACTAGCGGGGGCCCAAGAGACCCAGTACTTC
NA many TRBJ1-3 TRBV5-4 CASSPENGVTIYF TGTGCCAGCAGCCCCGAGAATGGAGTCACCATATATTTT
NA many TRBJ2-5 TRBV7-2 CASSLIFKTQYF TGTGCCAGCAGCTTAATTTTCAAGACCCAGTACTTC
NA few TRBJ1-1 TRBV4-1 CASSPLDRTRDTEAFF TGCGCCAGCAGCCCCCTGGACCGAACTCGGGACACTGAAGCTTTCTTT
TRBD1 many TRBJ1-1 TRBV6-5 CASSYLTGVNTEAFF TGTGCCAGCAGTTACCTCACAGGGGTGAACACTGAAGCTTTCTTT
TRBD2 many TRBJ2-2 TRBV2 CASQREGNTGELFF TGTGCCAGCCAGCGGGAGGGGAACACCGGGGAGCTGTTTTTT
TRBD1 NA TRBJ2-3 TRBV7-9 CASILATGRIDTQYF TGTGCCAGCATCTTAGCGACAGGGAGAATAGATACGCAGTATTTT
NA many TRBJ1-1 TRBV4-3 CASSQDQGGYGTEAFF TGCGCCAGCAGCCAAGATCAGGGAGGGTACGGCACTGAAGCTTTCTTT
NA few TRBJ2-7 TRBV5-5 CASSLGRLGACEQYF TGTGCCAGCAGCTTGGGACGCTTGGGGGCCTGCGAGCAGTACTTC
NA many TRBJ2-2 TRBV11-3 CASSRGPRDTGELFF TGTGCCAGCAGCCGTGGCCCCAGGGACACCGGGGAGCTGTTTTTT
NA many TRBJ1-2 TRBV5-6 CASSLTTQAAYGYTF TGTGCCAGCAGCCTTACGACACAGGCAGCCTATGGCTACACCTTC
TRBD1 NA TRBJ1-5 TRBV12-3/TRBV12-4 CASTKDRGNQPQHF TGTGCCAGCACCAAAGACAGGGGAAATCAGCCCCAGCATTTT
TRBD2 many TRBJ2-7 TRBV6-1 CASSERLAGGLYEQYF TGTGCCAGCAGTGAACGGCTAGCGGGAGGGCTCTACGAGCAGTACTTC
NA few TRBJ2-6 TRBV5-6 CASSPPDRSSGANVLTF TGTGCCAGCAGCCCACCAGACAGGTCCTCTGGGGCCAACGTCCTGACTTTC
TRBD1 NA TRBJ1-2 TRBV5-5 CASSFDRGRDGYTF TGTGCCAGCAGCTTTGACAGGGGGCGGGATGGCTACACCTTC
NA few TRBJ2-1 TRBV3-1 CASSPKSLGFYNEQFF TGTGCCAGCAGCCCTAAATCGTTAGGGTTTTACAATGAGCAGTTCTTC
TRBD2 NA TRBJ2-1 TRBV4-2 CASSPRWGGDSYNEQFF TGTGCCAGCAGCCCCCGTTGGGGGGGGGACTCCTACAATGAGCAGTTCTTC
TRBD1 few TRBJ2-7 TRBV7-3 CASSPRGRYEQYF TGTGCCAGCAGCCCCAGGGGGCGTTACGAGCAGTACTTC
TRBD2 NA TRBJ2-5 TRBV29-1 CSVEGLAGVRETQYF TGCAGCGTTGAAGGACTAGCGGGGGTCCGGGAGACCCAGTACTTC
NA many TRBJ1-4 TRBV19 CASSPPRTAFFATNEKLFF TGTGCCAGTAGTCCTCCAAGGACAGCCTTCTTTGCAACTAATGAAAAACTGTTTTTT